This T cell receptor beta chain was found in a study of Graves' ophthalmopathy and Graves' hyperthyroidism. Overall study findings and caveats: Most clonotypes expanded in thyroid above 0.001 frequency were present in blood too. The model predicted progression of ophthalmopathy with a sensitivity of 60% to 71%, and its specificity was approximately 77%.

This clonotype appeared many times. As yet, its antigen is unknown. Investigators amplified TCR beta CDR3 regions from RNA transcripts. Second-round multiplex PCR followed a first-round RT-PCR using HTBI primers. Using its own MiXCR run on the multiplex PCR reads, TCRdb lists one record per CDR3 protein. Among over 12,000 distinct CDR3 sequences listed, 50% were seen once. This TCR was recovered from a woman in her thirties with Graves' ophthalmopathy. Sequenced: peripheral blood.

In nucleotides, the CDR3 is TGTGCCAGCAGTGATACAGGGAGGGATGAGACCCAGTACTTC. The encoded protein is CASSDTGRDETQYF. The chain couples TRBV25-1 to TRBJ2-5; the D gene is possibly TRBD2 (7 bases). Germline V gene sequence: CDR1 MGHDK, CDR2 SYGVNS. The V gene lost 3 bases and the J gene lost 5 bases, with 13 bases spanning the gap. The CDR3 has 14 residues.